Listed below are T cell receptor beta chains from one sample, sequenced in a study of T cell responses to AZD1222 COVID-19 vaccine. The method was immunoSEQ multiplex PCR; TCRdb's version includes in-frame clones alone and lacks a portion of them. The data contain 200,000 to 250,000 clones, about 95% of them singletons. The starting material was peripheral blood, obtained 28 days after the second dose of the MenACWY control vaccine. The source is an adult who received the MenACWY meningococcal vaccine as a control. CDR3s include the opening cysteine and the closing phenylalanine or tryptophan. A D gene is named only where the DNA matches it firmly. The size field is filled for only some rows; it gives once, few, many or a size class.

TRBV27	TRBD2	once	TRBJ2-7	TGTGCCAGCAGTAGGACTAGCGGGGGGTACGAGCAGTACTTC	CASSRTSGGYEQYF
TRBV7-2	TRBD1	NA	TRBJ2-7	TGTGCCAGCAGCTTAAGGGGGCAGGGGGACGAGCAGTACTTC	CASSLRGQGDEQYF
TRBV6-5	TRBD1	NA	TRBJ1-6	TGTGCCAGCAGTTACGAGGGGGCTAGGTCACCCCTCCACTTT	CASSYEGARSPLHF
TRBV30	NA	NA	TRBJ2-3	TGTGCCTGGAGTGCTCTGAGCACAGATACGCAGTATTTT	CAWSALSTDTQYF
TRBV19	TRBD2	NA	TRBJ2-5	TGTGCCAGTAGTATAGGGCTAGCGGGGGATGCAGAGACCCAGTACTTC	CASSIGLAGDAETQYF
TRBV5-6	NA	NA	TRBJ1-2	TGTGCCAGCAGCCCCTTATCGCGCCCTAACTATGGCTACACCTTC	CASSPLSRPNYGYTF
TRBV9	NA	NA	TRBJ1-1	TGTGCCAGCAGCGCCGACGGGGACGGTTGGTTGACTGAAGCTTTCTTT	CASSADGDGWLTEAFF
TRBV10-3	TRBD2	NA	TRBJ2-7	TGTGCCATCAGGGAAGCGGGAGGGCCCTGGTACTTC	CAIREAGGPWYF
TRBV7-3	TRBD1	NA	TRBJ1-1	TGTGCCAGCAGGCCCGAGGGGGCAGATAGTACTGAAGCTTTCTTT	CASRPEGADSTEAFF
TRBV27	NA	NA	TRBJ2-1	TGTGCCAGCAGTTTAGCTGGGGGTCACAATGAGCAGTTCTTC	CASSLAGGHNEQFF
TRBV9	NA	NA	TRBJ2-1	TGTGCCAGCAGCGTACATAGCGACCCTAACTACAATGAGCAGTTCTTC	CASSVHSDPNYNEQFF
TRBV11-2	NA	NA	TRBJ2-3	TGTGCCAGCAATCGTCCGGGACCCACAGATACGCAGTATTTT	CASNRPGPTDTQYF
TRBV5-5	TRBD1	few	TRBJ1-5	TGTGCCAGCAGTTTGACAGGGGGCACCAATCAGCCCCAGCATTTT	CASSLTGGTNQPQHF
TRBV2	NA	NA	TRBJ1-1	TGTGCCAGCAGCGACTGGTTTGGCACTGAAGCTTTCTTT	CASSDWFGTEAFF
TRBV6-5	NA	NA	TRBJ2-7	TGTGCCAGCTCCCGGACTAAAAACTACGAGCAGTACTTC	CASSRTKNYEQYF
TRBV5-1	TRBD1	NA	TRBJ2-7	TGCGCCAGCAGCATAGAGACAGGGGGCTCCTACGAGCAGTACTTC	CASSIETGGSYEQYF
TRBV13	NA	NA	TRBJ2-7	TGTGCCAGCATCTCGGCAGGGTCCTACGAGCAGTACTTC	CASISAGSYEQYF
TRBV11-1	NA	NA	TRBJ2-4	TGTGCCAGCAGCGGGGGTGGGGCCAAAAACATTCAGTACTTC	CASSGGGAKNIQYF
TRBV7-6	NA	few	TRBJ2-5	TGTGCCAGCAGCTTAGGCTCAGAGACCCAGTACTTC	CASSLGSETQYF
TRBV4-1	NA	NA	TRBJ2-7	TGCGCCAGCAGCCAAGAGGGTGGCTACGAGCAGTACTTC	CASSQEGGYEQYF
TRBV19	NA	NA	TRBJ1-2	TGTGCCAGTACCCCGTGGCAGGGAACGGGGTATGGCTACACCTTC	CASTPWQGTGYGYTF
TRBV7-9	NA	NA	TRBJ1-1	TGTGCCAGCAGTAGGGGGTCGGACACTGAAGCTTTCTTT	CASSRGSDTEAFF
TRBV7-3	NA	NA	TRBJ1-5	TGTGCCAGCAGCCCTCCGGGTAGCAATCAGCCCCAGCATTTT	CASSPPGSNQPQHF
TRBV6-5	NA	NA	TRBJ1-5	TGTGCCAGCGGACATCTGGATCAGCCCCAGCATTTT	CASGHLDQPQHF
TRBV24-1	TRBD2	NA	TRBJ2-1	TGTGCCACCAGTGATTTGGAAGCGGGAGGAAGCTCCTACAATGAGCAGTTCTTC	CATSDLEAGGSSYNEQFF
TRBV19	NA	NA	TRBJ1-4	TGTGCCAGTAGTATCCCCACAGCAAATGAAAAACTGTTTTTT	CASSIPTANEKLFF
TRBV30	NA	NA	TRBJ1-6	TGTGCCTGGAGCTCCGGGACATATAATTCACCCCTCCACTTT	CAWSSGTYNSPLHF
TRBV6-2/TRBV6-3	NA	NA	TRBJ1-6	TGTGCCAGCAGTTACAACGGGGGTAATTCACCCCTCCACTTT	CASSYNGGNSPLHF
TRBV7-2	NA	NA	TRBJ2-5	TGTGCCAGCAGCTTCCAAGGGGGGGGAGGGGAGACCCAGTACTTC	CASSFQGGGGETQYF
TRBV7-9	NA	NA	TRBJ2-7	TGTGCCAGCAGCCCCTTAGGGCGGGGGCCCTCCTACGAGCAGTACTTC	CASSPLGRGPSYEQYF
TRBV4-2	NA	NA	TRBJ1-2	TGTGCCAGCAGCCAAGATGGCACAGGGTTCAACTATGGCTACACCTTC	CASSQDGTGFNYGYTF
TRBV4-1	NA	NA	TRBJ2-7	TGCGCCAGCAGCCAAGATGTGACACCGTACGAGCAGTACTTC	CASSQDVTPYEQYF